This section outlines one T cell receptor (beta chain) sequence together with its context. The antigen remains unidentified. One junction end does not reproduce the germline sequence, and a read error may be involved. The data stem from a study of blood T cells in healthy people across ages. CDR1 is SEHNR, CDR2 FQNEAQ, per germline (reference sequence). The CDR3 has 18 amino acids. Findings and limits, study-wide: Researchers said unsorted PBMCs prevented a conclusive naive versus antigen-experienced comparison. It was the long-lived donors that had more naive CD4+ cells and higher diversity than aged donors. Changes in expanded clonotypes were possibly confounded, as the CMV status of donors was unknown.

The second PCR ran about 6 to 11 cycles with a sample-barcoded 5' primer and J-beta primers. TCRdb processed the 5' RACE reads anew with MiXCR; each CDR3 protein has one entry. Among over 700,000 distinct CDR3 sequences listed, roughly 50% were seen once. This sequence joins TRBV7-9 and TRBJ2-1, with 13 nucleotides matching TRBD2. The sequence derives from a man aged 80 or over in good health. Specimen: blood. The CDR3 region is CASSLGIWTSGSPNEQFF. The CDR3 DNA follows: TGTGCCAGTAGCTTAGGGATTTGGACTAGCGGGAGCCCCAATGAGCAGTTCTTC.